This T cell receptor beta chain derives from a study of cytomegalovirus exposure and HLA in healthy donors. Study context: The study placed approximately 78% of its roughly 410 genotyped donors in the Caucasian-associated ancestry cluster. Notes on the study in general: Highly shared sequence variants in one cluster were likely a sequencing artifact.

Vbeta (60) and Jbeta (13) primers were used in the PCR. Sequencing used immunoSEQ multiplex PCR; TCRdb keeps in-frame clones, though not all of them. Its table lists about 48,000 clones. Those who donated were healthy bone marrow donors. Points on this clone: What it binds is not known.

This CDR3 contains 14 residues. Germline loops: CDR1 LNHDA, CDR2 SQIVND (reference sequence). V shed 5 bases and J 5 bases; nucleotides not matched to a gene: 7. Sequencing was carried out using PBMCs. The clonotype originates from a woman in her forties in good health and CMV-seronegative. The chain joins TRBV19 to TRBJ1-1; 8 bases agree with TRBD1. The CDR3 here is CASSPYRGRTEAFF. The CDR3 DNA is TGTGCCAGTAGTCCTTACAGGGGGAGGACTGAAGCTTTCTTT. The variable domain in full, completed from reference TRBV19 and TRBJ1-1, reads DGGITQSPKYLFRKEGQNVTLSCEQNLNHDAMYWYRQDPGQGLRLIYYSQIVNDFQKGDIAEGYSVSREKKESFPLTVTSAQKNPTAFYLCASSPYRGRTEAFFGQGTRLTVV.